One sample yielded the 28 T cell receptor beta chains listed below, sequenced in a study of T cell responses to AZD1222 COVID-19 vaccine. Clones were read by immunoSEQ multiplex PCR, and TCRdb kept only the in-frame ones, dropping some. This table has under 60,000 clones, about 86% appearing once. Source: peripheral blood, taken on day 0 of AZD1222 vaccination. These receptors were collected from an adult in good health.

The rearrangement links TRBV24-1 to TRBJ2-5, with D possibly being TRBD2 (7 bases). CDR3 size: 15 residues. Germline V gene data show CDR1 as KGHDR and CDR2 as SFDVKD. V was cut by 7 bases and J by 4 bases, with 18 bases left in between. The CDR3 spells CATSSGGGPGETQYF. Written as DNA, the CDR3 is TGTGCCACCAGCTCTGGGGGGGGGCCCGGAGAGACCCAGTACTTC.

CDR3 DNA sequence: TGCGCCAGCGGACGTTCCATGAACACTGAAGCTTTCTTT. Its protein is CASGRSMNTEAFF. This rearrangement joins TRBV5-1 to TRBJ1-1; D is undetermined. The germline V gene has CDR1 SGHRS and CDR2 YFSETQ. V gave up 7 bases and J gave up 0 bases, with 10 bases separating them. This CDR3 has 13 amino acids. Looking up the rest from reference TRBV5-1 and TRBJ1-1 gives the full variable domain: KAGVTQTPRYLIKTRGQQVTLSCSPISGHRSVSWYQQTPGQGLQFLFEYFSETQRNKGNFPGRFSGRQFSNSRSEMNVSTLELGDSALYLCASGRSMNTEAFFGQGTRLTVV.

The J gene is TRBJ1-2, the V gene TRBV5-1; 11 bases agree with TRBD1. V trimming: 6 bases; J trimming: 5 bases; junction bases outside the gene matches: 12. This CDR3 has 16 amino acids. Germline CDR1 reads SGHRS; CDR2 reads YFSETQ. The DNA for the CDR3 is TGCGCCAGCAACTTCGGACAGGGGGCGAGGGCGTATGGCTACACCTTC. Amino acid sequence: CASNFGQGARAYGYTF.

This clone was detected only once. The same CDR3 also results from other DNA sequences found in this sample. V usage is TRBV11-2 and J usage is TRBJ2-5, with TRBD1 matching 7 bases. The CDR3 contains 14 residues. Germline CDR1 SGHAT, CDR2 FQNNGV. V shed 5 bases and J 1 base; nucleotides not matched to a gene: 4. CDR3 coding DNA: TGTGCCAGCAGCCGTGACAGGGCCCAAGAGACCCAGTACTTC. Its translation: CASSRDRAQETQYF.

Details on this clone: The sample has other DNA sequences that encode this CDR3 too. The chain employs TRBV6-5 and TRBJ2-5; perhaps TRBD1 as D (6 bases). The length of the CDR3 is 13 residues. Trimming left V 2 bases short and J 5 bases short, with 9 bases between. Germline-derived CDR1 and CDR2 are MNHEY and SVGAGI. CDR3 region: CASSYGGGETQYF. The CDR3 DNA reads TGTGCCAGCAGTTACGGGGGCGGCGAGACCCAGTACTTC.

The rearrangement links TRBV3-1 (or the pseudogene TRBV3-2) to TRBJ1-6; D remains ambiguous. The ends were cut back, 1 base at V and 10 bases at J, with 11 bases in the middle. The CDR3 is made up of 14 amino acids. The V gene's germline CDR1 is LGHDT and CDR2 YNNKEL (reference sequence). The CDR3 here is CASSQGVSASPLHF. The CDR3 DNA follows: TGTGCCAGCAGCCAAGGAGTCTCAGCCTCACCCCTCCACTTT.

V and J are TRBV28 and TRBJ2-1, with TRBD2 identical over 11 bases. Germline V gene lookup returns CDR1 MDHEN and CDR2 SYDVKM. CDR3 size: 15 residues. V gave up 5 bases and J gave up 5 bases; unmatched junction bases: 5. DNA of the CDR3: TGTGCCAGCAGTCTTAGCGGGAGGGAGGACAATGAGCAGTTCTTC. Its protein is CASSLSGREDNEQFF. Full variable domain (missing parts from reference TRBV28 and TRBJ2-1): DVKVTQSSRYLVKRTGEKVFLECVQDMDHENMFWYRQDPGLGLRLIYFSYDVKMKEKGDIPEGYSVSREKKERFSLILESASTNQTSMYLCASSLSGREDNEQFFGPGTRLTVL.

The chain combines TRBV29-1 with TRBJ2-3; D is undetermined. The CDR3 runs to 15 residues. In germline, CDR1 is SQVTM, CDR2 ANQGSEA. V was cut by 2 bases and J by 0 bases, with 12 bases left in between. This CDR3 is CSVENQTHSTDTQYF. The CDR3 nucleotides read TGCAGCGTTGAAAACCAGACCCATAGCACAGATACGCAGTATTTT.

This clone was counted once. This chain joins TRBV28 and TRBJ1-2; D gene unclear. The CDR3 length is 14 residues. Trimming pared 4 bases from V and 3 bases from J, leaving 12 bases between. Germline V gene data show CDR1 as MDHEN and CDR2 as SYDVKM. CDR3 residues: CASSSAGQDYGYTF. The CDR3 DNA reads as TGTGCCAGCAGTTCCGCGGGCCAGGACTATGGCTACACCTTC.

This clone turned up a few times. The genes are TRBV29-1 and TRBJ2-1, with D uncertain. CDR1 and CDR2 from the germline V gene are SQVTM and ANQGSEA. This CDR3 has 11 residues. CDR3 sequence (DNA): TGCACCTCAGGTTTTGGCAATGAGCAGTTCTTC. It is translated as CTSGFGNEQFF.

This rearrangement joins TRBV20-1 to TRBJ2-1; D is uncertain. From germline, CDR1 is DFQATT and CDR2 SNEGSKA (reference sequence). This CDR3 has 11 amino acids. V was cut by 6 bases and J by 7 bases, with 10 bases left in between. Here the CDR3 DNA reads TGCAGTGCCAGTCGGGTAAATGAGCAGTTCTTC. It codes for CSASRVNEQFF.

The chain employs TRBV7-3 and TRBJ1-4; no reliable D call. The V and J ends lost 5 bases and 5 bases respectively, with 15 bases between them. The CDR3 is 15 residues long. The germline gives CDR1 SGHTA, CDR2 FQGTGA. The CDR3 spells CASSLLRTANEKLFF. Here the CDR3 DNA reads TGTGCCAGCAGCCTTCTCCGGACGGCCAATGAAAAACTGTTTTTT.

The genes are TRBV30 and TRBJ2-5; D ambiguous. Deletions cut 2 bases from V and 4 bases from J, with 11 bases between. Germline CDR1 GTSNPN, CDR2 SVGIG (reference sequence). The CDR3 sequence is 13 residues long. The CDR3 sequence is CAWSRRERETQYF. Written as DNA, the CDR3 is TGTGCCTGGAGTCGAAGGGAACGAGAGACCCAGTACTTC.

This chain's CDR3 is CASSTYLAGGDEQYF. The CDR3 region has the DNA TGTGCCAGCAGTACCTATCTAGCGGGGGGTGACGAGCAGTACTTC. The rearrangement uses TRBV6-6 and TRBJ2-7, with TRBD2 identical over 11 bases. Germline CDR1 reads MNHNY; CDR2 reads SVGAGI (reference sequence). J gave up 5 bases and V 5 bases, and 8 bases lay outside the gene matches. The CDR3 has 15 residues.

The chain links TRBV5-1 to TRBJ2-2; TRBD2 is a possible D gene (6 bases). V was clipped by 4 bases and J by 0 bases, with 13 bases between them. In germline, CDR1 is SGHRS, CDR2 YFSETQ. CDR3 length: 16 amino acids. The CDR3 DNA is TGCGCCAGCAGCGTTAGCGGCCCCGCGAACACCGGGGAGCTGTTTTTT. Translation: CASSVSGPANTGELFF.

The count of this clone is one. V usage is TRBV27 and J usage is TRBJ1-6; no clear D gene. Trimming shortened V by 6 bases and J by 8 bases, and 20 bases separated the two germline ends. Looked up from germline, CDR1 is MNHEY and CDR2 is SMNVEV (reference sequence). There are 16 residues in the CDR3. The chain's CDR3 is CASSLKGPPSDSPLHF. CDR3 nucleotides: TGTGCCAGCAGCCTCAAGGGCCCACCGTCTGATTCACCCCTCCACTTT.

The chain carries TRBV7-2 and TRBJ2-3, with 11 bases aligning to TRBD2. The V gene's germline CDR1 is SGHTA and CDR2 FQGNSA. This CDR3 comprises 14 residues. J lost 6 bases, V lost 5 bases, and 4 bases had no gene match. The CDR3: CASSNSGGVDTQYF. The CDR3 nucleotides read TGTGCCAGCAGCAATAGCGGGGGGGTTGATACGCAGTATTTT.

This chain links TRBV5-8 with TRBJ2-4; TRBD2 agrees at 9 bases. Per germline, CDR1 SGHTS and CDR2 YDEGEE. The CDR3 contains 16 residues. The J segment lost 8 bases and the V segment lost 1 base, leaving 10 bases of the junction unmatched. CDR3 in DNA: TGTGCCAGCAGCTTGTCCCATGCTAGCGGGAATGACATTCAGTACTTC. Encoded protein: CASSLSHASGNDIQYF.

The rearrangement joins TRBV18 to TRBJ2-4; D possibly corresponds to TRBD1 (5 bases). The germline V and J ends were trimmed by 6 bases and 0 bases, with 18 bases remaining between them. The CDR3 contains 17 residues. The germline V gene encodes CDR1 KGHSH and CDR2 LQKENI. The CDR3 nucleotides are TGTGCCAGCTCCACGACAAGGGGCGAATTAGCCAAAAACATTCAGTACTTC. This encodes CASSTTRGELAKNIQYF.

The chain carries TRBV9 and TRBJ1-6, with 7 bases aligning to TRBD1. Germline V gene lookup returns CDR1 SGDLS and CDR2 YYNGEE. With V trimmed by 1 base and J by 3 bases, 1 base remained unmatched. The length of the CDR3 is 15 residues. The CDR3 region has the DNA TGTGCCAGCAGCGTAAGGACAGGCTATAATTCACCCCTCCACTTT. It encodes CASSVRTGYNSPLHF.

This sequence joins TRBV27 and TRBJ2-1; the D gene is possibly TRBD2 (6 bases). This CDR3 comprises 16 residues. Trimming left V 3 bases short and J 2 bases short, with 14 bases between. Per germline, CDR1 MNHEY and CDR2 SMNVEV (reference sequence). The CDR3 sequence is CASSFLREQAYNEQFF. In DNA form, the CDR3 reads TGTGCCAGCAGTTTCCTTCGGGAGCAAGCCTACAATGAGCAGTTCTTC.

This chain joins TRBV20-1 and TRBJ2-1, with TRBD2 identical over 7 bases. The V and J ends lost 3 bases and 0 bases, in that order; junction bases with no gene match: 8. This CDR3 has 16 amino acids. The germline V gene has CDR1 DFQATT and CDR2 SNEGSKA (reference sequence). This chain's CDR3 is CSASLLVAGSYNEQFF. For the CDR3, the DNA is TGCAGTGCTAGTCTCCTAGTAGCGGGCTCCTACAATGAGCAGTTCTTC.

The rearrangement uses TRBV25-1 and TRBJ1-6, with unresolved D. V was cut by 3 bases and J by 10 bases, with 16 bases left in between. This CDR3 region has 15 residues. From germline, CDR1 is MGHDK and CDR2 SYGVNS. CDR3 DNA sequence: TGTGCCAGCAGTGAGTTTTCGGACTCCGGATCACCCCTCCACTTT. It yields the protein CASSEFSDSGSPLHF. Full variable domain (missing parts from reference TRBV25-1 and TRBJ1-6): EADIYQTPRYLVIGTGKKITLECSQTMGHDKMYWYQQDPGMELHLIHYSYGVNSTEKGDLSSESTVSRIRTEHFPLTLESARPSHTSQYLCASSEFSDSGSPLHFGNGTRLTVT.

This clone was seen just once. The rearrangement links TRBV3-1 (or the pseudogene TRBV3-2) to TRBJ1-6; a weak D match, TRBD1 (6 bases). The V gene's germline CDR1 is LGHDT and CDR2 YNNKEL (reference sequence). Trimming pared 4 bases from V and 0 bases from J, leaving 13 bases between. This CDR3 region has 17 residues. The CDR3 reads CASSRDTQSSYNSPLHF. The CDR3 coding sequence is TGTGCCAGCAGCCGGGACACCCAGAGCTCCTATAATTCACCCCTCCACTTT.

The chain couples TRBV5-6 to TRBJ2-3; 10 nucleotides agree with TRBD1. This CDR3 comprises 14 residues. The V segment lost 3 bases and the J segment 9 bases; nucleotides outside the gene matches: 7. CDR1 and CDR2 from the germline V gene are SGHDT and YYEEEE. CDR3 sequence reads: CASSWDRGSGTQYF. The CDR3 bases are TGTGCCAGCAGCTGGGACAGGGGATCGGGGACGCAGTATTTT.

This clone was recorded only once. The chain uses TRBV5-1 and TRBJ1-1; a possible D gene is TRBD1 (5 bases). The V gene lost 3 bases and the J gene lost 6 bases, with 15 bases spanning the gap. The CDR3 contains 14 residues. Germline assignment: CDR1 SGHRS and CDR2 YFSETQ. Here the CDR3 reads CASSSLVGGAEAFF. CDR3 nucleotides: TGCGCCAGCAGCTCCCTCGTTGGGGGGGCTGAAGCTTTCTTT.

The rearrangement uses TRBV5-6 and TRBJ1-4, with a possible D match to TRBD1 (5 bases). The V gene's germline CDR1 is SGHDT and CDR2 YYEEEE. This CDR3 is 12 amino acids long. V dropped 2 bases and J dropped 12 bases, with 11 bases sitting between them. CDR3 DNA: TGTGCCAGCAGCTTTAACAGGAAGGAACTGTTTTTT. Protein: CASSFNRKELFF.

The chain employs TRBV24-1 and TRBJ2-1; 8 positions agree with TRBD2. The CDR3 has 16 amino acids. The V gene end was trimmed by 4 bases and the J gene end by 4 bases; junction bases not matched to a gene: 8. Germline V lookup: CDR1 KGHDR, CDR2 SFDVKD. The chain's CDR3 is CATSDHRVAGYNEQFF. DNA of the CDR3: TGTGCCACCAGTGACCACCGGGTAGCGGGGTACAATGAGCAGTTCTTC.